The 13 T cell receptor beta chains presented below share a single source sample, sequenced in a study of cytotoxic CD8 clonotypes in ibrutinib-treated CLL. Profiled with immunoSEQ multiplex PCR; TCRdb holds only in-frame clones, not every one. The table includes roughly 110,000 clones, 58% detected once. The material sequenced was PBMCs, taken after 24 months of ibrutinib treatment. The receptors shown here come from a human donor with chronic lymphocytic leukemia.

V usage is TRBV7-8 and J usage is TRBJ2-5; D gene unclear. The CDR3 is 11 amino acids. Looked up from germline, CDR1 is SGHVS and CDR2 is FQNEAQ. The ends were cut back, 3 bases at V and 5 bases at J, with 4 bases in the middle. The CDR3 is CASSLMETQYF. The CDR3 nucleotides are TGTGCCAGCAGCTTGATGGAGACCCAGTACTTC.

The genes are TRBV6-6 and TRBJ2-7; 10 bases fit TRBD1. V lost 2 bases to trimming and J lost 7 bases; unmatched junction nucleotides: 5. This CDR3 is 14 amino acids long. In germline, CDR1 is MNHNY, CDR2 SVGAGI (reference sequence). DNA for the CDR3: TGTGCCAGCAGTTACCGGGACAGGGGTATTGAGCAGTACTTC. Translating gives CASSYRDRGIEQYF.

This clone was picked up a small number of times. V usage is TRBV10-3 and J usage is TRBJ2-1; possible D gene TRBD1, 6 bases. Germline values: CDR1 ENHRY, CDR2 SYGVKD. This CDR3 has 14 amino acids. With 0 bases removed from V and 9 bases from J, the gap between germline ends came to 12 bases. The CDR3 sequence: CAISESQGTSEQFF. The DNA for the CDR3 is TGTGCCATCAGTGAGTCTCAGGGGACGAGTGAGCAGTTCTTC.

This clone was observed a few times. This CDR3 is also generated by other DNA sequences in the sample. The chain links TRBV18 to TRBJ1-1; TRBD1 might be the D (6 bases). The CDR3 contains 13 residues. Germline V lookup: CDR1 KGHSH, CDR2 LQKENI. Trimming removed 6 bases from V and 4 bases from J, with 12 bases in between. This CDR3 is CASSPTGVTEAFF. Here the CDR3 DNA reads TGTGCCAGCTCCCCGACAGGTGTCACTGAAGCTTTCTTT.

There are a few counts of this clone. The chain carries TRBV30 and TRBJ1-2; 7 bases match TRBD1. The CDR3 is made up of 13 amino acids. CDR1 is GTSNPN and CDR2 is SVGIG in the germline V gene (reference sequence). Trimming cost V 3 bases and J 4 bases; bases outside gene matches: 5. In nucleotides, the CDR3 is TGTGCCTGGAGCAACTCAGGGGGCTATGGCTACACCTTC. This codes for CAWSNSGGYGYTF.

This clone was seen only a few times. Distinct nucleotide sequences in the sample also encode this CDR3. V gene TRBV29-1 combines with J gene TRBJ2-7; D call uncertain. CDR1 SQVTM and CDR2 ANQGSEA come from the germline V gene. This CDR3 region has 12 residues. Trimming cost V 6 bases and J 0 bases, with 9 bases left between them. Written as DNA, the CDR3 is TGCAGCGTGGCGACGGGCTCCTACGAGCAGTACTTC. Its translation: CSVATGSYEQYF.

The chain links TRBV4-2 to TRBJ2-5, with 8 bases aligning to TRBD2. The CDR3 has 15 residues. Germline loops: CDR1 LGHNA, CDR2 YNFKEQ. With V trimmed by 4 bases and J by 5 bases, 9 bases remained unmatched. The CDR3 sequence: CASSRPGGAGETQYF. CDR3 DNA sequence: TGTGCCAGCAGCCGCCCCGGGGGGGCCGGGGAGACCCAGTACTTC.

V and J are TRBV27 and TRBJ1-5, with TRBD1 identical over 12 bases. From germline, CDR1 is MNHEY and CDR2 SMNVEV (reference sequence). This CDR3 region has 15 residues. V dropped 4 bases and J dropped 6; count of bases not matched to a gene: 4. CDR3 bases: TGTGCCAGCAGTTCCGGGACAGGGGGCACTCAGCCCCAGCATTTT. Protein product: CASSSGTGGTQPQHF.

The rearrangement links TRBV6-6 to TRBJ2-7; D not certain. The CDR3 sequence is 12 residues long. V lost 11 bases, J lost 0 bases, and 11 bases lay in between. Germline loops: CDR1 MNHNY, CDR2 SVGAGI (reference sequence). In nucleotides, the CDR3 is TGTGCCGCCGAAGGTGACTCCTACGAGCAGTACTTC. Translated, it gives CAAEGDSYEQYF.

DNA of the CDR3: TGTGCCAGCACCCCCGTGGGGGGGTGGAACACCGGGGAGCTGTTTTTT. It yields the protein CASTPVGGWNTGELFF. The chain joins TRBV9 to TRBJ2-2, with TRBD2 matching over 7 bases. The CDR3 length is 16 residues. Germline lookup yields CDR1 SGDLS and CDR2 YYNGEE. Trimming at V came to 6 bases and at J to 1 base, leaving 9 bases not matched to a gene.

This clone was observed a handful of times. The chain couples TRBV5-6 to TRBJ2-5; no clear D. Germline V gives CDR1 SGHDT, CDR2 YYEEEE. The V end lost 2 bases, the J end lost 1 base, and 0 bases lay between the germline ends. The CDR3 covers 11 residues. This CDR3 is CASSFQETQYF. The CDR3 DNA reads TGTGCCAGCAGCTTCCAAGAGACCCAGTACTTC.

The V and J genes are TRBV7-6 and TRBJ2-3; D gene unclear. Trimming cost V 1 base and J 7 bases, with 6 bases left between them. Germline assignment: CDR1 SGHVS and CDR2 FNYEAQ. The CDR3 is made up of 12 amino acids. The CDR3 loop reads CASSLGLHTQYF. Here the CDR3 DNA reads TGTGCCAGCAGCTTAGGACTTCATACGCAGTATTTT.

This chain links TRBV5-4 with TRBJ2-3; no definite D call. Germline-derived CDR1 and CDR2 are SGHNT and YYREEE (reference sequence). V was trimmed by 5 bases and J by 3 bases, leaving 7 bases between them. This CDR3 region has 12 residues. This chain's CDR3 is CASSSDTDTQYF. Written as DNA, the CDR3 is TGTGCCAGCAGTTCGGATACAGATACGCAGTATTTT.